This T cell receptor beta chain was identified in a study of technical replicates of blood from four donors. V was pared by 6 bases and J by 11 bases, with 10 bases between. The CDR3 sequence is 10 residues long. The germline V gene has CDR1 SNHLY and CDR2 FYNNEI. Measured with immunoSEQ multiplex PCR; TCRdb has only the in-frame clones, and not every one. The table records around 100,000 clones, 96% of them present only once. Sequencing input: T cells isolated from PBMCs. V usage is TRBV2 and J usage is TRBJ1-2; maybe TRBD1 (6 bases). The origin of this receptor is a human donor in good health. DNA of the CDR3: TGTGCCAGCAGGTTTGGACAGTACACCTTC. It codes for CASRFGQYTF.